The T cell receptor beta chain described here comes from a study of blood T cell repertoires in COVID-19. Study overall: Both acute and convalescent COVID-19 samples were obtained from the United States, Italy and Spain. Sources were T cells, B-cell-depleted T cells, or PBMCs; the material itself was cDNA or gDNA.

Trimming stripped 0 bases from V and 8 bases from J, with 8 bases between. Germline CDR1 is SGHAT and CDR2 is FQNNGV. This CDR3 has 13 amino acids. In the authors' methods: From reference gene primer amplification, estimates of nucleated cell counts were derived. Repertoires were generated with immunoSEQ multiplex PCR, while TCRdb's copy carries only in-frame clones and drops some. V and J calls and clone size are copied from that table; D and trimming were computed from the DNA. The sample has more than 90,000 clones; approximately 85% are singletons. Sequenced sample: peripheral blood. This TCR was recovered from a man in his forties with acute or convalescent COVID-19. The V and J genes are TRBV11-2 and TRBJ1-3; D gene unclear. CDR3 sequence reads: CASSLDERDTIYF. DNA for the CDR3: TGTGCCAGCAGCTTAGACGAGAGGGACACCATATATTTT.